One sample yielded the 13 T cell receptor beta chains listed below, sequenced in a study of blood T cell repertoires in COVID-19. Profiling relied on immunoSEQ multiplex PCR, and the TCRdb table lists in-frame clones only, not all of them. Of around 240,000 clones in the sample, around 87% are singletons; the top ten hold about 3%. The sequencing sample was made of peripheral blood. The receptors here all came from a woman aged 25 to 39 who had recovered from COVID-19.

The J gene is TRBJ1-1, the V gene TRBV7-9; no clear D. CDR1 is SEHNR, CDR2 FQNEAQ, per germline (reference sequence). The CDR3 is 16 residues long. Between the trimmed V and J ends, which lost 2 bases and 1 base, there was a span of 14 bases. CDR3 amino acids: CASSLHGGIPNTEAFF. The DNA of the CDR3 is TGTGCCAGCAGCTTACATGGAGGGATTCCGAACACTGAAGCTTTCTTT.

The chain employs TRBV11-2 and TRBJ2-7; D is unclear. Looked up from germline, CDR1 is SGHAT and CDR2 is FQNNGV. The CDR3 extends over 13 amino acids. V lost 1 base, J lost 3 bases, and 7 bases lay in between. DNA for the CDR3: TGTGCCAGCAGCTTAGGGCTTCTCTACGAGCAGTACTTC. It is translated as CASSLGLLYEQYF.

The chain combines TRBV5-6 with TRBJ2-7, with D hard to call. The CDR3 is 12 residues long. Germline values: CDR1 SGHDT, CDR2 YYEEEE. Trimming took 5 bases from V and 0 from J, leaving 6 bases between them. CDR3 amino acids: CASSDISYEQYF. In nucleotides, the CDR3 is TGTGCCAGCAGTGACATCTCCTACGAGCAGTACTTC.

The V and J genes are TRBV21-1 and TRBJ2-7; the table's D call, TRBD2, has no DNA check behind it. TRBV21-1 is marked as a pseudogene. CDR3 length: 17 amino acids. The CDR3 DNA reads TGTGCCAGCAGCCGAAAAGGTAGCGGGGGGGGTGGATACGAGCAGTACTTC. It yields the protein CASSRKGSGGGGYEQYF.

The chain couples TRBV10-3 to TRBJ1-2; D unresolved. Deletions cut 0 bases from V and 0 bases from J, with 20 bases between. Germline CDR1 reads ENHRY; CDR2 reads SYGVKD. There are 19 residues in the CDR3. The CDR3, as DNA: TGTGCCATCAGTGAGTCCGGAGGCGGACTTATCGAACCTAACTATGGCTACACCTTC. Protein: CAISESGGGLIEPNYGYTF.

This rearrangement joins TRBV29-1 to TRBJ2-6; 8 bases map to TRBD1. Trimming removed 0 bases from V and 0 bases from J; junction bases left unmatched: 19. Germline CDR1 reads SQVTM; CDR2 reads ANQGSEA. This CDR3 contains 22 residues. Here the CDR3 DNA reads TGCAGCGTTGAAGAACGGGCGAAAAGGGACAGGTACCCTTTCTCTGGGGCCAACGTCCTGACTTTC. Its protein product is CSVEERAKRDRYPFSGANVLTF.

The genes are TRBV3-1 (or the pseudogene TRBV3-2) and TRBJ2-1; 8 bases line up with TRBD2. This CDR3 spans 16 amino acids. Germline V gene sequence: CDR1 LGHDT, CDR2 YNNKEL (reference sequence). V dropped 2 bases and J dropped 9; count of bases not matched to a gene: 12. The CDR3 bases are TGTGCCAGCAGCCAACAACTCAGTGGTAGCGGGGTTGAGCAGTTCTTC. Protein product: CASSQQLSGSGVEQFF.

This sequence joins TRBV30 and TRBJ1-1; D call uncertain. Per the germline V gene, CDR1 is GTSNPN and CDR2 is SVGIG (reference sequence). The CDR3 is made up of 14 amino acids. The germline V and J ends were trimmed by 0 bases and 5 bases, with 13 bases remaining between them. In nucleotides, the CDR3 is TGTGCCTGGAGTGTACTGGGGAGGGAGACTGAAGCTTTCTTT. Translated, it gives CAWSVLGRETEAFF.

This chain joins TRBV2 and TRBJ1-2, with D tentatively TRBD1 (5 bases). Trimming removed 6 bases from V and 6 bases from J, with 11 bases in between. This CDR3 region has 12 residues. CDR1 SNHLY and CDR2 FYNNEI come from the germline V gene. Here the CDR3 DNA reads TGTGCCAGCAGGGGGGGTCCCGATGGCTACACCTTC. Translation gives CASRGGPDGYTF.

Only one count was recorded for this clone. This chain joins TRBV29-1 and TRBJ2-3; 7 nucleotides align to TRBD2. V shed 3 bases, J shed 1 base, and the junction held 1 base outside the gene matches. Germline V gives CDR1 SQVTM, CDR2 ANQGSEA. The CDR3 length is 13 residues. The CDR3 loop is CSVESGGTDTQYF. In nucleotides, the CDR3 is TGCAGCGTTGAGAGCGGGGGCACAGATACGCAGTATTTT.

This clone was detected a few times. This chain joins TRBV5-4 and TRBJ1-2, with 7 bases lining up with TRBD1. The germline V gene has CDR1 SGHNT and CDR2 YYREEE (reference sequence). The length of the CDR3 is 15 residues. Germline trimming cut 3 bases from V and 4 bases from J; bases unmatched to any gene: 9. Here the CDR3 DNA reads TGTGCCAGCAGCTCGGAAGGGGGCTTCGGCTATGGCTACACCTTC. Its protein product is CASSSEGGFGYGYTF. Based on the CDR3 plus reference TRBV5-4 and TRBJ1-2, the full variable domain is ETGVTQSPTHLIKTRGQQVTLRCSSQSGHNTVSWYQQALGQGPQFIFQYYREEENGRGNFPPRFSGLQFPNYSSELNVNALELDDSALYLCASSSEGGFGYGYTFGSGTRLTVV.

The gene calls are TRBV19 and TRBJ1-6, with a possible D match to TRBD1 (6 bases). Germline CDR1 and CDR2: LNHDA and SQIVND (reference sequence). V shed 5 bases and J shed 7 bases, with 15 bases lying between them. The CDR3 extends over 15 amino acids. The CDR3: CASSQNRAGNSPLHF. CDR3 nucleotides: TGTGCCAGTAGTCAAAACAGGGCTGGGAATTCACCCCTCCACTTT.

The chain has TRBV5-4 and TRBJ1-2; D is uncertain. The CDR3 contains 14 residues. CDR1 is SGHNT, CDR2 YYREEE, per germline (reference sequence). Trimming removed 3 bases from V and 6 bases from J, with 15 bases in between. Here the CDR3 DNA reads TGTGCCAGCAGCTATGGCCCCAGCGGGGATGGCTACACCTTC. It encodes CASSYGPSGDGYTF.